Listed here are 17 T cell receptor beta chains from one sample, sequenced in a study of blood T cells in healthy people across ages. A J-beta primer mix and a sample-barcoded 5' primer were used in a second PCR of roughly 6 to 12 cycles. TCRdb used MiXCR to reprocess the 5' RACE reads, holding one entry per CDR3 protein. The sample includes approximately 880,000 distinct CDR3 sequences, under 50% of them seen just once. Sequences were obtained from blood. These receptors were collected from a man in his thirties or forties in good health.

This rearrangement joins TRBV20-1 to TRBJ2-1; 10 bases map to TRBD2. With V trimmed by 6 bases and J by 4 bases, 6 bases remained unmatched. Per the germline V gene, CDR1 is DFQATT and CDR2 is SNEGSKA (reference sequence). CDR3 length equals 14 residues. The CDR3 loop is CSAHTSGEYNEQFF. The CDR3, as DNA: TGCAGTGCCCACACTAGCGGGGAGTACAATGAGCAGTTCTTC.

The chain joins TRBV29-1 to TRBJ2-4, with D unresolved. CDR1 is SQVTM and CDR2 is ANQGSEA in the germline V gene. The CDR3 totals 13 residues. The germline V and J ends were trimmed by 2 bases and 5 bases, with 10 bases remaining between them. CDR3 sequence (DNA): TGCAGCGTTGAAATGTCCAGAGAAAACATTCAGTACTTC. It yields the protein CSVEMSRENIQYF.

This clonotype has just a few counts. CDR3 amino acids: CASSQVDRGPAFF. CDR3 DNA sequence: TGCGCCAGCAGCCAAGTGGACAGGGGTCCGGCTTTCTTT. The V gene is TRBV4-1, the J gene TRBJ1-1; 9 nucleotides agree with TRBD1. This CDR3 contains 13 residues. V trimming: 1 base; J trimming: 11 bases; junction bases outside the gene matches: 5. Germline lookup yields CDR1 MGHRA and CDR2 YSYEKL.

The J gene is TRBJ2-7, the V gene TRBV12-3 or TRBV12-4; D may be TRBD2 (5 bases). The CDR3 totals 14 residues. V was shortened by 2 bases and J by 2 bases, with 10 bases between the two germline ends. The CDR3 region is CASSLSLATYEQYF. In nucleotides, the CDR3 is TGTGCCAGCAGTTTATCCCTAGCCACCTACGAGCAGTACTTC.

CDR3 sequence (DNA): TGTGCCAGCAGCCGCCTTGGACTAGGGGCGGACAATGAGCAGTTCTTC. Encoded protein: CASSRLGLGADNEQFF. The rearrangement links TRBV7-6 to TRBJ2-1, with 7 bases lining up with TRBD2. V lost 5 bases, J lost 5 bases, and 12 bases stayed unmatched. This CDR3 is 16 amino acids long. Germline V lookup: CDR1 SGHVS, CDR2 FNYEAQ.

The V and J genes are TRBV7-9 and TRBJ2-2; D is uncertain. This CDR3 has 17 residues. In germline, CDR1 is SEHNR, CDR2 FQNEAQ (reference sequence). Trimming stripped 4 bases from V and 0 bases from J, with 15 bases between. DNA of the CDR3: TGTGCCAGCAGCTCGAACACAGCTAATCCGAACACCGGGGAGCTGTTTTTT. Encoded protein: CASSSNTANPNTGELFF.

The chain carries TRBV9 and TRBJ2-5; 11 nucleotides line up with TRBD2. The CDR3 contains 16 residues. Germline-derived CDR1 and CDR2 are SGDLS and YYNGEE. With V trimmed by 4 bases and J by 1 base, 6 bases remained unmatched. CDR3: CASSITGTSGQETQYF. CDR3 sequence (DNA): TGTGCCAGCAGCATTACCGGGACTAGCGGCCAAGAGACCCAGTACTTC. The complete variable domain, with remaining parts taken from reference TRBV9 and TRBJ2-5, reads DSGVTQTPKHLITATGQRVTLRCSPRSGDLSVYWYQQSLDQGLQFLIQYYNGEERAKGNILERFSAQQFPDLHSELNLSSLELGDSALYFCASSITGTSGQETQYFGPGTRLLVL.

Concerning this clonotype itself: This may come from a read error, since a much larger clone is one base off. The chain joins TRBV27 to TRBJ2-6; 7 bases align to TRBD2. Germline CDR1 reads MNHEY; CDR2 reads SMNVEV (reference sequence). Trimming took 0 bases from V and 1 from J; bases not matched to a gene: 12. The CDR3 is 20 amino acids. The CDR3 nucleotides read TGTGCCAGCAGTTTATCTAATTTGGGGGAGGGAGGTTCTGGGGCCAACGTCCTGACTTTC. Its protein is CASSLSNLGEGGSGANVLTF.

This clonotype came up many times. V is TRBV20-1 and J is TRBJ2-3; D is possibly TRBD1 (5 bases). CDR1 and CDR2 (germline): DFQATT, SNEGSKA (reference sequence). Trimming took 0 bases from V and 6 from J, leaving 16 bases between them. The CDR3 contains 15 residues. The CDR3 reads CSARDRVSPADTQYF. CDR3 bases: TGCAGTGCTAGAGACAGGGTATCCCCGGCGGATACGCAGTATTTT.

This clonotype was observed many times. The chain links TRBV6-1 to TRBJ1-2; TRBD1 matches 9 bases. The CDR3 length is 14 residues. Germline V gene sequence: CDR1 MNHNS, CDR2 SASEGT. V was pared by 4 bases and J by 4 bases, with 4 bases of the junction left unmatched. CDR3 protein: CASSARGQGYGYTF. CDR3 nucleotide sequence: TGTGCCAGCAGTGCCAGGGGACAGGGCTATGGCTACACCTTC.

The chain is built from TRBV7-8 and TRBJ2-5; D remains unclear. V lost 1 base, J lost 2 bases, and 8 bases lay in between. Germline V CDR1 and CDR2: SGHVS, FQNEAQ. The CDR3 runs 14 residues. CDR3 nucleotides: TGTGCCAGCAGCTTAGTGGTCTTTCAAGAGACCCAGTACTTC. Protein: CASSLVVFQETQYF.

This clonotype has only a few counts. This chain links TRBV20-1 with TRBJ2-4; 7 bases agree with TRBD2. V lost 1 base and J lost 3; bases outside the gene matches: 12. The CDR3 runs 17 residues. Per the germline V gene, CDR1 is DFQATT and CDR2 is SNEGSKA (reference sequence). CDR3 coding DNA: TGCAGTGCTAGAGCGGGAGGAGTAGCGTCCGTCAAAAACATTCAGTACTTC. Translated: CSARAGGVASVKNIQYF.

CDR3 DNA sequence: TGTGCCAGCATCGGGGGGGGCACAGATACGCAGTATTTT. Encoded protein: CASIGGGTDTQYF. This sequence joins TRBV4-2 and TRBJ2-3; 8 positions agree with TRBD2. With 7 bases clipped from V and 1 base from J, the junction kept 1 base outside the gene matches. The germline gives CDR1 LGHNA, CDR2 YNFKEQ. This CDR3 contains 13 residues.

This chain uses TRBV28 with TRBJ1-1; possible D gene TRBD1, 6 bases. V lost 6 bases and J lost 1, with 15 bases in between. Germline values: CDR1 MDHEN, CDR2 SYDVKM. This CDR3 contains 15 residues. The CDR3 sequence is CASSSAGGANTEAFF. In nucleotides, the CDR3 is TGTGCCAGCAGCTCCGCCGGGGGGGCGAACACTGAAGCTTTCTTT. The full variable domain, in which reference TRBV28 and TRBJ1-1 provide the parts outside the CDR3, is DVKVTQSSRYLVKRTGEKVFLECVQDMDHENMFWYRQDPGLGLRLIYFSYDVKMKEKGDIPEGYSVSREKKERFSLILESASTNQTSMYLCASSSAGGANTEAFFGQGTRLTVV.

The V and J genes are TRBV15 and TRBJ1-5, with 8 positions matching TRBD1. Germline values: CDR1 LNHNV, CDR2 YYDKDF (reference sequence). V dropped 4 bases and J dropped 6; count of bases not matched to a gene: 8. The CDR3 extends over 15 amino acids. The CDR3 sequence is CATSIGQGVGQPQHF. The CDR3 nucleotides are TGTGCCACCAGCATAGGACAGGGAGTGGGTCAGCCCCAGCATTTT.

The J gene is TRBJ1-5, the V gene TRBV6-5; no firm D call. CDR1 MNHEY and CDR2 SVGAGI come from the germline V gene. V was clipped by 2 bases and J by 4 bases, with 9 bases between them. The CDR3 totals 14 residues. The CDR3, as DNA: TGTGCCAGCAGTTACACGCCGGCAAATCAGCCCCAGCATTTT. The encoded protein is CASSYTPANQPQHF.

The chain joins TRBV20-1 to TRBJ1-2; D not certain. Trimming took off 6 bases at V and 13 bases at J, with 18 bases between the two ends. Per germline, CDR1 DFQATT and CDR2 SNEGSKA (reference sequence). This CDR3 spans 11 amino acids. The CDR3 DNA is TGCAGTGCCGAAGAGCGCGTCCTCCGCACCTTC. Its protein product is CSAEERVLRTF.